One sample yielded the 14 T cell receptor beta chains listed below, sequenced in a study of early T cells in non-severe SARS-CoV-2 infection. TCRdb ran MiXCR on the 5' RACE reads and lists one entry per CDR3 protein. The data contain approximately 46,000 distinct CDR3 sequences, about 23% of them singletons. Sequenced material: whole blood, taken at baseline. Source of these receptors: an adult who was a healthcare worker with PCR-confirmed SARS-CoV-2 infection or an uninfected control (not recorded which).

The chain couples TRBV5-1 to TRBJ2-3; TRBD1 might be the D (5 bases). Trimming shortened V by 6 bases and J by 6 bases, and 20 bases separated the two germline ends. This CDR3 is built from 15 residues. CDR1 and CDR2 from the germline V gene are SGHRS and YFSETQ. The CDR3 sequence: CASILGPGLGDTQYF. The CDR3 DNA follows: TGCGCCAGCATCCTGGGGCCAGGGTTAGGGGATACGCAGTATTTT.

This clonotype was detected a few times. The rearrangement links TRBV3-1 to TRBJ2-7; 11 nucleotides line up with TRBD2. This CDR3 has 14 amino acids. The V gene end was trimmed by 6 bases and the J gene end by 2 bases; junction bases not matched to a gene: 3. CDR1 and CDR2 from the germline V gene are LGHDT and YNNKEL (reference sequence). The CDR3 DNA reads as TGTGCCAGCAGGGGGACTAGCGGAACCTACGAGCAGTACTTC. Protein: CASRGTSGTYEQYF.

This clonotype was seen once. This chain uses TRBV3-2 with TRBJ1-3; the table assigns TRBD1, which was not confirmed against the DNA. TRBV3-2 is a documented pseudogene. The CDR3 is made up of 15 amino acids. DNA of the CDR3: TGTGCCAGCAGCCAAGGACAGGGGTCCGGAAACACCATATATTTT. Protein product: CASSQGQGSGNTIYF.

The count of this clonotype is one. The J gene is TRBJ2-3, the V gene TRBV25-1, with 9 bases aligning to TRBD1. Trimming cost V 8 bases and J 0 bases; bases outside gene matches: 9. The CDR3 has 16 amino acids. CDR1 and CDR2 (germline): MGHDK, SYGVNS. The DNA of the CDR3 is TGTGCCAGCTCACAAGCTGGGACAGGGAGCACAGATACGCAGTATTTT. Translated: CASSQAGTGSTDTQYF.

There are a few counts of this clonotype. This chain links TRBV12-3 or TRBV12-4 with TRBJ2-7; 8 bases agree with TRBD1. Trimming at V came to 3 bases and at J to 5 bases, leaving 6 bases not matched to a gene. The CDR3 length is 14 residues. The CDR3 loop is CASSFAGGMDEQYF. The CDR3 DNA reads as TGTGCCAGCAGTTTCGCAGGGGGCATGGACGAGCAGTACTTC.

The chain combines TRBV20-1 with TRBJ2-5; a weak D match, TRBD2 (5 bases). V lost 8 bases, J lost 1 base, and 11 bases lay in between. The CDR3 sequence is 12 residues long. The germline CDR1 and CDR2 sequences are DFQATT and SNEGSKA (reference sequence). In DNA form, the CDR3 reads TGCAGTCCTACCGGGGTCCAAGAGACCCAGTACTTC. It encodes CSPTGVQETQYF.

This clonotype was seen a handful of times. V is TRBV19 and J is TRBJ2-3; 7 nucleotides match TRBD1. Germline assignment: CDR1 LNHDA and CDR2 SQIVND (reference sequence). This CDR3 spans 15 amino acids. Trimming took 5 bases from V and 0 from J; bases not matched to a gene: 5. The CDR3 region has the DNA TGTGCCAGTAGTGGGAGACAGGGTAGCACAGATACGCAGTATTTT. This encodes CASSGRQGSTDTQYF.

This clonotype occurred a few times. CDR3 region: CASSGQEFYGYTF. For the CDR3, the DNA is TGTGCCAGCTCCGGACAGGAGTTCTATGGCTACACCTTC. The V gene is TRBV18, the J gene TRBJ1-2; 7 bases are shared with TRBD1. CDR1 and CDR2 (germline): KGHSH, LQKENI. The length of the CDR3 is 13 residues. Trimming took 6 bases from V and 4 from J; bases not matched to a gene: 5. The whole variable domain, remainder taken from reference TRBV18 and TRBJ1-2, is NAGVMQNPRHLVRRRGQEARLRCSPMKGHSHVYWYRQLPEEGLKFMVYLQKENIIDESGMPKERFSAEFPKEGPSILRIQQVVRGDSAAYFCASSGQEFYGYTFGSGTRLTVV.

This chain uses TRBV2 with TRBJ2-7, with D perhaps assigned TRBD1 or TRBD2 (5 bases each). With 3 bases removed from V and 3 bases from J, the gap between germline ends came to 12 bases. This CDR3 is 14 amino acids long. Germline V gives CDR1 SNHLY, CDR2 FYNNEI. The CDR3 DNA follows: TGTGCCAGCAGTGACGGGACCCTCCTCTACGAGCAGTACTTC. Translation: CASSDGTLLYEQYF.

This clonotype appeared a few times. This sequence joins TRBV18 and TRBJ2-3; 10 bases align to TRBD1. The junction had 13 bases not matched to a gene; V was cut back by 5 bases and J by 5 bases. This CDR3 comprises 17 residues. Germline assignment: CDR1 KGHSH and CDR2 LQKENI. The CDR3 region has the DNA TGTGCCAGCTCAGCGAAGGCCGGGACAGGGGTCAGAGATACGCAGTATTTT. Its protein product is CASSAKAGTGVRDTQYF.

V and J are TRBV29-1 and TRBJ2-5, with TRBD1 matching over 7 bases. V dropped 6 bases and J dropped 4; count of bases not matched to a gene: 8. Germline V lookup: CDR1 SQVTM, CDR2 ANQGSEA. This CDR3 region has 13 residues. The CDR3 sequence is CSVEAEGAETQYF. The CDR3 DNA is TGCAGCGTCGAGGCCGAGGGGGCAGAGACCCAGTACTTC.

The gene calls are TRBV12-3 or TRBV12-4 and TRBJ2-7; 8 bases match TRBD2. The length of the CDR3 is 14 residues. The J segment lost 2 bases and the V segment lost 3 bases, leaving 3 bases of the junction unmatched. In DNA, the CDR3 is TGTGCCAGCAGTTTCTTAGCGGGGCCCTACGAGCAGTACTTC. Its protein is CASSFLAGPYEQYF.

This clonotype was counted only a few times. V usage is TRBV10-3 and J usage is TRBJ1-2; D is unclear. V lost 0 bases and J lost 4, with 9 bases in between. Germline lookup yields CDR1 ENHRY and CDR2 SYGVKD. This CDR3 region has 14 residues. The CDR3 bases are TGTGCCATCAGTGAGTCGCAGGCAGCCTATGGCTACACCTTC. Translation gives CAISESQAAYGYTF.

In DNA form, the CDR3 reads TGTGCCAGTACCCAGGGGGCTTGGAACATTCAGTACTTC. This gives the protein CASTQGAWNIQYF. The V gene is TRBV19, the J gene TRBJ2-4, with TRBD1 identical over 8 bases. The CDR3 is 13 residues long. V trimming: 7 bases; J trimming: 7 bases; junction bases outside the gene matches: 6. The germline CDR1 and CDR2 sequences are LNHDA and SQIVND (reference sequence).